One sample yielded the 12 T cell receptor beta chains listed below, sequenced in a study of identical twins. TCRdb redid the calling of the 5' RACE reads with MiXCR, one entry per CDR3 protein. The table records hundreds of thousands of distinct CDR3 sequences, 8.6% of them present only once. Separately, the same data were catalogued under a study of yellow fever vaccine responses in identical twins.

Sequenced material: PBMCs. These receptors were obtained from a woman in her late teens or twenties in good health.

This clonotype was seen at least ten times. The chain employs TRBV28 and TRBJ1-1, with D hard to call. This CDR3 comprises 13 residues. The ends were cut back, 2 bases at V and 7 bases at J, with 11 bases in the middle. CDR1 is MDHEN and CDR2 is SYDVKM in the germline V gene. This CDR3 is CASSLRGRGEAFF. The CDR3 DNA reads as TGTGCCAGCAGTTTACGGGGTCGGGGTGAAGCTTTCTTT.

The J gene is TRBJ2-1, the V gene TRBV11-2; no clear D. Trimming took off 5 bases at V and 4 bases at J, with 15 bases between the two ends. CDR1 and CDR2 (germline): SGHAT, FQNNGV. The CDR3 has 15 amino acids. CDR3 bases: TGTGCCAGCAGCCGCCGTGGAACAGATTACAATGAGCAGTTCTTC. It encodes CASSRRGTDYNEQFF.

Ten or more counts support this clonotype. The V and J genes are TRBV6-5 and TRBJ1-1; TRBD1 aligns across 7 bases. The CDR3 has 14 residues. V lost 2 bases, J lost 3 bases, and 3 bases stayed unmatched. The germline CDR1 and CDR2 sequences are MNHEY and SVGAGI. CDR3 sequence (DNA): TGTGCCAGCAGTTACCGCAGGGGGGACACTGAAGCTTTCTTT. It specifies CASSYRRGDTEAFF.

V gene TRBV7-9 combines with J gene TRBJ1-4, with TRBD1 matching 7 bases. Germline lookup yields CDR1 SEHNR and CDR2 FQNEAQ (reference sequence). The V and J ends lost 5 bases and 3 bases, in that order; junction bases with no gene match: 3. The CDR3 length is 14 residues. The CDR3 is CASSPGQSNEKLFF. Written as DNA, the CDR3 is TGTGCCAGCAGCCCGGGACAGTCTAATGAAAAACTGTTTTTT.

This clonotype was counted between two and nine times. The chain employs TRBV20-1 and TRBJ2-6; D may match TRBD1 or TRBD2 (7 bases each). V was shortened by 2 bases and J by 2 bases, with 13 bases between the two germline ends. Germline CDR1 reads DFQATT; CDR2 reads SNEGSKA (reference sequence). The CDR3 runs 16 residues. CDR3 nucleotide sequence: TGCAGTGCTAGACCATCAGGGGGGGCTGGGGCCAACGTCCTGACTTTC. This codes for CSARPSGGAGANVLTF.

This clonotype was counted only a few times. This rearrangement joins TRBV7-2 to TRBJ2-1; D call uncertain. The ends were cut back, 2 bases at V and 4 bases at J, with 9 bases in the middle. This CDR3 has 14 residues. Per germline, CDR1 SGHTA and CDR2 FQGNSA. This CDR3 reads CASSLSQFYNEQFF. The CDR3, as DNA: TGTGCCAGCAGCTTATCTCAGTTTTACAATGAGCAGTTCTTC.

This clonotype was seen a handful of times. The CDR3 sequence is CASSRGTGEYEQYF. DNA for the CDR3: TGCGCCAGCAGCAGGGGGACAGGGGAGTACGAGCAGTACTTC. The V call is TRBV5-1, the J call TRBJ2-7; TRBD1 matches at 10 bases. J gave up 4 bases and V 4 bases, and 5 bases lay outside the gene matches. Germline lookup yields CDR1 SGHRS and CDR2 YFSETQ. CDR3 length: 14 residues. The whole variable domain, filled in from reference TRBV5-1 and TRBJ2-7, reads KAGVTQTPRYLIKTRGQQVTLSCSPISGHRSVSWYQQTPGQGLQFLFEYFSETQRNKGNFPGRFSGRQFSNSRSEMNVSTLELGDSALYLCASSRGTGEYEQYFGPGTRLTVT.

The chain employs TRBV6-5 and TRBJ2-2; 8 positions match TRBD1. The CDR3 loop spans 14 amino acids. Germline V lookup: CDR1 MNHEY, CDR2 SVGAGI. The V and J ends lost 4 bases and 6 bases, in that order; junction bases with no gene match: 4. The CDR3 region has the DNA TGTGCCAGCAGTTTGACAGGGGTGGCCGGGGAGCTGTTTTTT. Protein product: CASSLTGVAGELFF.

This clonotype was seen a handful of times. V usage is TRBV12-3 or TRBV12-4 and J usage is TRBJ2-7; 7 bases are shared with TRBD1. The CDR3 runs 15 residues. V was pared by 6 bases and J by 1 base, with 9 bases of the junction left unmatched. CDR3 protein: CASRDIRTGSYEQYF. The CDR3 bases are TGTGCCAGCAGAGATATAAGGACAGGTTCCTACGAGCAGTACTTC.

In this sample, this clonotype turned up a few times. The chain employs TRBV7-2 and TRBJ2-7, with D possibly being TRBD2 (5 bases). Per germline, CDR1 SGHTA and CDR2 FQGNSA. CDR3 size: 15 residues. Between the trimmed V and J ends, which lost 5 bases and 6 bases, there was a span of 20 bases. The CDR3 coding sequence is TGTGCCAGCAGCCCTAGGTTTGGAGGCCGGGGCGAGCAGTACTTC. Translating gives CASSPRFGGRGEQYF. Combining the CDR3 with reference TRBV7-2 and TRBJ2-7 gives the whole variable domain GAGVSQSPSNKVTEKGKDVELRCDPISGHTALYWYRQSLGQGLEFLIYFQGNSAPDKSGLPSDRFSAERTGGSVSTLTIQRTQQEDSAVYLCASSPRFGGRGEQYFGPGTRLTVT.

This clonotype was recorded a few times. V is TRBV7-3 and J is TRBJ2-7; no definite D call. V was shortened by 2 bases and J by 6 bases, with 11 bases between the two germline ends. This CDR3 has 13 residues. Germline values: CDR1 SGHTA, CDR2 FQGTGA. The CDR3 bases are TGTGCCAGCAGCTTATCACGATTCACCGAGCAGTACTTC. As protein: CASSLSRFTEQYF.

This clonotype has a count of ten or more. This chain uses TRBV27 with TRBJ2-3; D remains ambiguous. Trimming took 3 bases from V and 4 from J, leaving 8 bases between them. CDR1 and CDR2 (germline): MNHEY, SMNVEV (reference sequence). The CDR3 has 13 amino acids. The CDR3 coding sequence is TGTGCCAGCAGTTTTACTGAGGCAGATACGCAGTATTTT. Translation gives CASSFTEADTQYF.